Listed below are T cell receptor beta chains from one sample, sequenced in a study of blood T cell repertoires in COVID-19. Sequenced by immunoSEQ multiplex PCR; TCRdb stores in-frame clones only, minus some. The data show 90,000 to 95,000 clones, around 89% seen once. The sample comprised peripheral blood. Every receptor here comes from a woman aged 80 or over with active COVID-19. The CDR3 runs from the conserved cysteine through the conserved F or W.

TRBV6-6 CASSYRGSHNEQFF
TRBV5-8 CASSLGVTVGGNTIYF
TRBV4-3 CASSRGGESTYEQYF
TRBV10-3 CAISTGGDEQYF
TRBV2 CASSGSVGGETQYF
TRBV5-1 CASSLTGGAGTHNSPLHF
TRBV19 CASSIEDRAESF
TRBV7-3 CASSAGTSSNEQFF
TRBV6-2/TRBV6-3 CASSSIRQGWSPLHF
TRBV30 CAWSDQPGVPQHF
TRBV28 CASSYLAGSSTDTQYF
TRBV7-2 CASSFSGVNPSYEQYF
TRBV20-1 CSASPRTSGRYEQYF
TRBV3-1/TRBV3-2 CASSQALRGRNSPLHF
TRBV10-2 CASSESGRAHEQYF
TRBV19 CASSTFSGTGRVYEQYF
TRBV6-5 CASSSQTGTYEQYF